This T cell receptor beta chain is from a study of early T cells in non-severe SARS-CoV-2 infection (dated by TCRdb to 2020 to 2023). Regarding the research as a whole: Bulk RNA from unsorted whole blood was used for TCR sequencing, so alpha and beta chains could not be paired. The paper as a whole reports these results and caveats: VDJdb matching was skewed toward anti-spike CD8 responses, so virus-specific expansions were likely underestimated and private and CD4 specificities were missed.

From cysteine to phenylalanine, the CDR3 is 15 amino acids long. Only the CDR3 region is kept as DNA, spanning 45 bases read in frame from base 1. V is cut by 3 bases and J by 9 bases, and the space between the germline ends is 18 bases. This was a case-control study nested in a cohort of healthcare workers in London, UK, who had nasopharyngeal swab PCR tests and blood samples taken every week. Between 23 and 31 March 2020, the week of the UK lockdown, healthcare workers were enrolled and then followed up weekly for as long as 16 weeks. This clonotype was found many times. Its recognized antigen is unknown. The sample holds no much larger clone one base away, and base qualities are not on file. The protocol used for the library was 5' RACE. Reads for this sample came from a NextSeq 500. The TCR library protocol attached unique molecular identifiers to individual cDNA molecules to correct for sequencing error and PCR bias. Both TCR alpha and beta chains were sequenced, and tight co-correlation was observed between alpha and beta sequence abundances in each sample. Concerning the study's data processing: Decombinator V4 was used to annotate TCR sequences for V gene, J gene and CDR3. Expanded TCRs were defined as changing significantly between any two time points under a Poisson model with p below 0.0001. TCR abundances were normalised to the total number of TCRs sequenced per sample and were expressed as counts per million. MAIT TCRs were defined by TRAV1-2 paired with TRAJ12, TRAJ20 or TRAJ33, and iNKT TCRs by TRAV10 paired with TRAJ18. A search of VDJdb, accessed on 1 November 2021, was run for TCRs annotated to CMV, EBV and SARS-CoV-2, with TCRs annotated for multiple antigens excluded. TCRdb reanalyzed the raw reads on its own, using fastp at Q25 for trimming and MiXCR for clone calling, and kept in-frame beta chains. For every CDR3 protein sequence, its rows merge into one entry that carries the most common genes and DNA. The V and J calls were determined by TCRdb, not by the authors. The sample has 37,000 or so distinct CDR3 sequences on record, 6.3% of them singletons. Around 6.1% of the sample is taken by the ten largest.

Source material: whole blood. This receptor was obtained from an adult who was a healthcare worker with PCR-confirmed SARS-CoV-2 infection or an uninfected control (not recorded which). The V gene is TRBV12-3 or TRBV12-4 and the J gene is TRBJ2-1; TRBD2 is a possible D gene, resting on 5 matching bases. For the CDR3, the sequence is CASSFQDGVVVEQFF. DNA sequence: TGTGCCAGCAGTTTCCAGGACGGGGTCGTGGTTGAGCAGTTCTTC.